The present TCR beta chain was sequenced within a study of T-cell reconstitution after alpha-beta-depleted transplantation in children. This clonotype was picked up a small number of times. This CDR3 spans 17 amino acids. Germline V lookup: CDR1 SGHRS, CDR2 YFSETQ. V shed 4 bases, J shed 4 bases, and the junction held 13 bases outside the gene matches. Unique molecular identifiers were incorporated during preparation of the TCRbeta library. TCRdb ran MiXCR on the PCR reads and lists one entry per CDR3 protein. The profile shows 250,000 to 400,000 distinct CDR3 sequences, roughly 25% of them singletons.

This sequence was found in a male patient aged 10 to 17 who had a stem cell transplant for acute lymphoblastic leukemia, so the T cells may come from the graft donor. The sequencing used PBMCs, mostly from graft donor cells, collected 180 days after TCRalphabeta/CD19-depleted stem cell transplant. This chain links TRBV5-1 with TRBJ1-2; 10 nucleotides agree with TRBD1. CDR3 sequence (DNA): TGCGCCAGCAGCCACTCGTACCGGGACAGGGGAATCTATGGCTACACCTTC. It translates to CASSHSYRDRGIYGYTF.